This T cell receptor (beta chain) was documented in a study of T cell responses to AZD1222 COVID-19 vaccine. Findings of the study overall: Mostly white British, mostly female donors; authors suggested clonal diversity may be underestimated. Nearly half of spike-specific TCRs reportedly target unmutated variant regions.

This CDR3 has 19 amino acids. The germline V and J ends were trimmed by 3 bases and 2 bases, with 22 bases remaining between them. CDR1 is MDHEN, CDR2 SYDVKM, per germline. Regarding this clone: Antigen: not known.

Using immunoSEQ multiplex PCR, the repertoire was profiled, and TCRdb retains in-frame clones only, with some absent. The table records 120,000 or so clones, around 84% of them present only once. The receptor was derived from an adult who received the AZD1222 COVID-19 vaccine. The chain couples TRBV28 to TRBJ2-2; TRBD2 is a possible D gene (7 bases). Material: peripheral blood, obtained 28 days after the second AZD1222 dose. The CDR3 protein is CASSFVAGQAGLNTGELFF. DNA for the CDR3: TGTGCCAGCAGTTTCGTCGCGGGACAAGCGGGATTAAACACCGGGGAGCTGTTTTTT.